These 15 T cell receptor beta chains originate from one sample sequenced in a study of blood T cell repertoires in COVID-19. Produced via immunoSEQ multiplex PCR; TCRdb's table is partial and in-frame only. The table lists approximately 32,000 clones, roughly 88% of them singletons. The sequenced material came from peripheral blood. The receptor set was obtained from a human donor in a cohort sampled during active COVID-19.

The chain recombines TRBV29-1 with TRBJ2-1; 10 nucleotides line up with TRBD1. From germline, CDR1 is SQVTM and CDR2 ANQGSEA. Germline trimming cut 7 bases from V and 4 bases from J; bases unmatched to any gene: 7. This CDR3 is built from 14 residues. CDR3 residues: CSALTGGFYNEQFF. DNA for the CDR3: TGCAGCGCCCTGACAGGGGGCTTTTACAATGAGCAGTTCTTC.

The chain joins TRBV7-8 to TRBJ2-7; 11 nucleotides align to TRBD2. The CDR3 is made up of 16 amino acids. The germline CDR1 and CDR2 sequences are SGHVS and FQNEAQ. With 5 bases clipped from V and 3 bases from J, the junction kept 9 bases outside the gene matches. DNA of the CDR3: TGTGCCAGCAGCCGGCCGACTAGCGGGGTTGGCTACGAGCAGTACTTC. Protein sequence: CASSRPTSGVGYEQYF.

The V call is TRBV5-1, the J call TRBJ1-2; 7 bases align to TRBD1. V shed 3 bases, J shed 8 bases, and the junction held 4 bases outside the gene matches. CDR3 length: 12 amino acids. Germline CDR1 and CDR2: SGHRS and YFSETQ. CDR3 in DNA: TGCGCCAGCAGCTATGACAGGGCCGGCTACACCTTC. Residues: CASSYDRAGYTF. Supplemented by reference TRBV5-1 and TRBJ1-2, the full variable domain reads KAGVTQTPRYLIKTRGQQVTLSCSPISGHRSVSWYQQTPGQGLQFLFEYFSETQRNKGNFPGRFSGRQFSNSRSEMNVSTLELGDSALYLCASSYDRAGYTFGSGTRLTVV.

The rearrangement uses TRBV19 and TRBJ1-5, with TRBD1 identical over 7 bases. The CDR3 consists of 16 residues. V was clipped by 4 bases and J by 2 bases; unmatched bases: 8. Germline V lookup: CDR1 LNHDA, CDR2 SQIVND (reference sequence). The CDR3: CASSRRGQPGNQPQHF. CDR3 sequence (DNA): TGTGCCAGTAGTAGGCGGGGACAGCCGGGCAATCAGCCCCAGCATTTT.

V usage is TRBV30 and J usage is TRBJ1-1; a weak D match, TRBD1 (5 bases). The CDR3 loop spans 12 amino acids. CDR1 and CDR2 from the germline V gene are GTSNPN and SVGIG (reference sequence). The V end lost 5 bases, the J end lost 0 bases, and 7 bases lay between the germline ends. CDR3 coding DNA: TGTGCCTGGGACAGCTTGAACACTGAAGCTTTCTTT. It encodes CAWDSLNTEAFF. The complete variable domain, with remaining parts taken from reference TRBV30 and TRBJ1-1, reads SQTIHQWPATLVQPVGSPLSLECTVEGTSNPNLYWYRQAAGRGLQLLFYSVGIGQISSEVPQNLSASRPQDRQFILSSKKLLLSDSGFYLCAWDSLNTEAFFGQGTRLTVV.

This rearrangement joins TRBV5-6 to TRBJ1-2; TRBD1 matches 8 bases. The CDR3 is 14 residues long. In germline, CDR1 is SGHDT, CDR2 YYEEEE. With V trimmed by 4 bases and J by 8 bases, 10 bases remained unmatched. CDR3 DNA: TGTGCCAGCAGCCCCGCCCCAGGGGGCAGCGGCTACACCTTC. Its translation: CASSPAPGGSGYTF.

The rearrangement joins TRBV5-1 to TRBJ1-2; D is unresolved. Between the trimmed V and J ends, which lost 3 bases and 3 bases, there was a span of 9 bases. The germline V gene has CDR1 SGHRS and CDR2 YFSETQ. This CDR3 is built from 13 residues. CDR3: CASSWNGDYGYTF. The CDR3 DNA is TGCGCCAGCAGCTGGAATGGAGACTATGGCTACACCTTC. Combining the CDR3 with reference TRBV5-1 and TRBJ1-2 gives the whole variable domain KAGVTQTPRYLIKTRGQQVTLSCSPISGHRSVSWYQQTPGQGLQFLFEYFSETQRNKGNFPGRFSGRQFSNSRSEMNVSTLELGDSALYLCASSWNGDYGYTFGSGTRLTVV.

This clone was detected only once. CDR3 bases: TGTGCCAGCAGCCCTGACAGGGAGAACGAGCAGTACTTC. Translated, it gives CASSPDRENEQYF. The rearrangement links TRBV7-3 to TRBJ2-7; 7 bases match TRBD1. There are 13 residues in the CDR3. V lost 5 bases to trimming and J lost 5 bases; unmatched junction nucleotides: 6. The V gene's germline CDR1 is SGHTA and CDR2 FQGTGA.

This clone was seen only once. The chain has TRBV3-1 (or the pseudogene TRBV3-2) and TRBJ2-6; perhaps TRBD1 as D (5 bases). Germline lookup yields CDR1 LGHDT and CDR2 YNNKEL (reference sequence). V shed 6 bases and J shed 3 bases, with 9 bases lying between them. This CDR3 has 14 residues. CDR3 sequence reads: CASSLGVGANVLTF. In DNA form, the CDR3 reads TGTGCCAGCAGTCTAGGGGTTGGGGCCAACGTCCTGACTTTC.

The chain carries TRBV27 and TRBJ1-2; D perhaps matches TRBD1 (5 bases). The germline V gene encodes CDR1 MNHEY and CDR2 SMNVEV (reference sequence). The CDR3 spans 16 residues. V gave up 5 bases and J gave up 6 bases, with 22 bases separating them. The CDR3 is CASSKTGRQGAHGYTF. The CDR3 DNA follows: TGTGCCAGCAGTAAAACCGGGAGGCAGGGAGCCCATGGCTACACCTTC.

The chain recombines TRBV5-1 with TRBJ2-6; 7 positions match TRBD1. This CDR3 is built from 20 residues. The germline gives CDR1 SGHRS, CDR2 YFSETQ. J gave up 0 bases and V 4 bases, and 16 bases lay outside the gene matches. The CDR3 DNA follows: TGCGCCAGCAGCCAATTCAGGAGTTACAGGGGCCGCTCTGGGGCCAACGTCCTGACTTTC. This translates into CASSQFRSYRGRSGANVLTF.

The CDR3 sequence is CASSVGLYTDTQYF. CDR3 DNA: TGTGCCAGCAGTGTTGGACTATACACAGATACGCAGTATTTT. The chain uses TRBV2 and TRBJ2-3; the D gene is possibly TRBD2 (6 bases). Germline loops: CDR1 SNHLY, CDR2 FYNNEI. This CDR3 contains 14 residues. V lost 4 bases and J lost 2, with 10 bases in between. Using reference TRBV2 and TRBJ2-3 for the parts outside the CDR3, the full variable domain is EPEVTQTPSHQVTQMGQEVILRCVPISNHLYFYWYRQILGQKVEFLVSFYNNEISEKSEIFDDQFSVERPDGSNFTLKIRSTKLEDSAMYFCASSVGLYTDTQYFGPGTRLTVL.

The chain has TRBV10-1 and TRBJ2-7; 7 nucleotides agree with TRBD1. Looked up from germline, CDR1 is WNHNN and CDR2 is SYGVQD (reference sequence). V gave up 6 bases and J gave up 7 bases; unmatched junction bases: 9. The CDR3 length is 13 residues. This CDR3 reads CASSAGQVGEQYF. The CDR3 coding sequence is TGCGCCAGCAGCGCCGGACAGGTCGGGGAGCAGTACTTC.

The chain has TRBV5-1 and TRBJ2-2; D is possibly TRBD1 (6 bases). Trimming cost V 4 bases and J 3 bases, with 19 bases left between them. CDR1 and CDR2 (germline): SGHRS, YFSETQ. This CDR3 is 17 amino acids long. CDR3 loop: CASSPLQGLGYTGELFF. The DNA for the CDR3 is TGCGCCAGCAGCCCATTACAGGGTCTAGGATACACCGGGGAGCTGTTTTTT.

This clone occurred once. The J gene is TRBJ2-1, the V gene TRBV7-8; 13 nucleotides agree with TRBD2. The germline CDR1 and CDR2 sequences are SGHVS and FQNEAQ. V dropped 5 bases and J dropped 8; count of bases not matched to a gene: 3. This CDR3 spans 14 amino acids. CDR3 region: CASSALAGGYEQFF. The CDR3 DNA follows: TGTGCCAGCAGCGCACTAGCGGGGGGGTATGAGCAGTTCTTC.